Shown below are 20 T cell receptor beta chains from a single sample sequenced in a study of T cells in Graves' hyperthyroidism and ophthalmopathy. Amplified regions were TCR beta CDR3 sequences from RNA transcripts. The primer set for the first-round RT-PCR of the TCR CDR3 was HTBI. In TCRdb, the multiplex PCR reads were re-called with MiXCR into one record per CDR3 protein. Seen here are about 640,000 distinct CDR3 sequences, 20% to 25% observed once, and the top ten hold 34%. Sequenced material: blood. These receptors came from a man younger than 45 with Graves' ophthalmopathy.

This clonotype was seen a few times. The V call is TRBV6-1, the J call TRBJ2-3; D unclear. This CDR3 spans 12 amino acids. Trimming took off 4 bases at V and 8 bases at J, with 10 bases between the two ends. CDR1 is MNHNS and CDR2 is SASEGT in the germline V gene. CDR3 nucleotides: TGTGCCAGCAGTGCGATAGCAGTTACGCAGTATTTT. As protein: CASSAIAVTQYF.

In its sample, this clonotype was seen a few times. The V call is TRBV5-1, the J call TRBJ1-1, with 7 nucleotides matching TRBD1. Germline V CDR1 and CDR2: SGHRS, YFSETQ. V dropped 2 bases and J dropped 0; count of bases not matched to a gene: 7. This CDR3 is built from 16 residues. The DNA for the CDR3 is TGCGCCAGCAGCTTCGGTGGACAGGACTTGAACACTGAAGCTTTCTTT. Protein product: CASSFGGQDLNTEAFF.

The CDR3 loop reads CAGGGAHQETQYF. The CDR3 DNA reads TGTGCCGGAGGGGGGGCCCACCAAGAGACCCAGTACTTC. This chain connects TRBV6-1 to TRBJ2-5; the D gene is possibly TRBD2 (7 bases). There are 13 residues in the CDR3. CDR1 and CDR2 (germline): MNHNS, SASEGT. V lost 11 bases and J lost 0, with 13 bases in between.

This clonotype has only a few counts. CDR3 region: CSALRARTPNTEAFF. The CDR3 bases are TGCAGTGCCCTCAGGGCCCGGACCCCGAACACTGAAGCTTTCTTT. The chain carries TRBV20-1 and TRBJ1-1, with D tentatively TRBD1 (5 bases). CDR1 and CDR2 (germline): DFQATT, SNEGSKA (reference sequence). V lost 6 bases and J lost 1, with 18 bases in between. The CDR3 length is 15 residues.

This clonotype was seen at least ten times. V is TRBV11-2 and J is TRBJ2-3, with D maybe TRBD1 (5 bases). This CDR3 is built from 15 residues. V lost 0 bases, J lost 1 base, and 8 bases lay in between. Germline CDR1 is SGHAT and CDR2 is FQNNGV. DNA of the CDR3: TGTGCCAGCAGCTTAGAAACAGGACGCACAGATACGCAGTATTTT. This gives the protein CASSLETGRTDTQYF.

The table lists this clonotype with many counts. V gene TRBV5-1 combines with J gene TRBJ2-1; TRBD1 agrees at 7 bases. Trimming removed 4 bases from V and 4 bases from J; junction bases left unmatched: 8. CDR1 and CDR2 (germline): SGHRS, YFSETQ. This CDR3 is 15 amino acids long. CDR3: CASSTAGGSYNEQFF. As DNA, the CDR3 is TGCGCCAGCAGCACTGCAGGGGGTTCTTACAATGAGCAGTTCTTC. Full variable domain (remainder filled in from reference TRBV5-1 and TRBJ2-1): KAGVTQTPRYLIKTRGQQVTLSCSPISGHRSVSWYQQTPGQGLQFLFEYFSETQRNKGNFPGRFSGRQFSNSRSEMNVSTLELGDSALYLCASSTAGGSYNEQFFGPGTRLTVL.

The genes are TRBV27 and TRBJ2-7; a possible D gene is TRBD1 (5 bases). This CDR3 has 14 amino acids. Trimming cost V 5 bases and J 1 base, with 12 bases left between them. Germline lookup yields CDR1 MNHEY and CDR2 SMNVEV (reference sequence). CDR3 bases: TGTGCCAGCAGTACCCAGACAGAATCCTACGAGCAGTACTTC. Residues: CASSTQTESYEQYF.

With regard to this clonotype: This clone may be a read error of a much larger clone one base away. The chain employs TRBV7-2 and TRBJ1-2; no clear D gene. Trimming stripped 0 bases from V and 3 bases from J, with 11 bases between. The CDR3 is 15 residues long. From germline, CDR1 is SGHTA and CDR2 FQGNSA. In DNA form, the CDR3 reads TGTGCCAGCAGCTTAGCGTACGGGGATGACTATGGCTACACCTTC. Amino acids: CASSLAYGDDYGYTF.

This clonotype was counted a few times. CDR3 amino acids: CASSLAPAGGIGELFF. CDR3 nucleotides: TGTGCCAGCAGCTTAGCGCCAGCGGGAGGGATCGGGGAGCTGTTTTTT. The chain couples TRBV7-8 to TRBJ2-2; 10 bases are shared with TRBD2. The CDR3 length is 16 residues. CDR1 and CDR2 from the germline V gene are SGHVS and FQNEAQ. J was trimmed by 7 bases and V by 0 bases; bases with no gene match: 5.

This clonotype was picked up many times. V gene TRBV11-2 combines with J gene TRBJ2-7; TRBD1 is a possible D gene (6 bases). V gave up 3 bases and J gave up 2 bases, with 8 bases separating them. Looked up from germline, CDR1 is SGHAT and CDR2 is FQNNGV. The CDR3 spans 13 residues. The CDR3 DNA sequence: TGTGCCAGCAGCTTCGGGACAACCTACGAGCAGTACTTC. It encodes CASSFGTTYEQYF.

V gene TRBV29-1 combines with J gene TRBJ2-3; perhaps TRBD1 as D (6 bases). V lost 5 bases and J 3 bases, leaving 15 bases between the germline ends. This CDR3 contains 14 residues. Germline-derived CDR1 and CDR2 are SQVTM and ANQGSEA. The CDR3 region has the DNA TGCAGCGTTCCTGACAGGCTAGGGACAGATACGCAGTATTTT. Translated: CSVPDRLGTDTQYF.

The chain recombines TRBV19 with TRBJ1-2; D ambiguous. V dropped 5 bases and J dropped 4 bases, with 5 bases sitting between them. From germline, CDR1 is LNHDA and CDR2 SQIVND (reference sequence). This CDR3 is 11 amino acids long. The CDR3 sequence is CASSGSYGYTF. CDR3 sequence (DNA): TGTGCCAGTAGTGGCTCCTATGGCTACACCTTC.

This clonotype turned up a few times. The V and J genes are TRBV6-1 and TRBJ2-1, with 7 bases lining up with TRBD2. Trimming at V came to 2 bases and at J to 8 bases, leaving 12 bases not matched to a gene. Germline lookup yields CDR1 MNHNS and CDR2 SASEGT. This CDR3 region has 16 residues. The CDR3: CASSERASGAGDEQFF. CDR3 DNA sequence: TGTGCCAGCAGTGAAAGGGCCAGCGGGGCCGGGGATGAGCAGTTCTTC.

V and J are TRBV9 and TRBJ2-1; D might be TRBD1 or TRBD2, each matching 5 bases. This CDR3 has 16 amino acids. Germline V CDR1 and CDR2: SGDLS, YYNGEE. V lost 4 bases, J lost 0 bases, and 14 bases lay in between. The CDR3 nucleotides read TGTGCCAGCAGCCCGTCGGGGCCCTACTCCTACAATGAGCAGTTCTTC. It is translated as CASSPSGPYSYNEQFF.

The table lists this clonotype with a few counts. V is TRBV7-9 and J is TRBJ1-2; 7 bases are shared with TRBD1. Per the germline V gene, CDR1 is SEHNR and CDR2 is FQNEAQ (reference sequence). This CDR3 region has 12 residues. Trimming removed 4 bases from V and 6 bases from J; junction bases left unmatched: 2. As DNA, the CDR3 is TGTGCCAGCAGCTCCGGACAGGATGGCTACACCTTC. It specifies CASSSGQDGYTF. Based on the CDR3 plus reference TRBV7-9 and TRBJ1-2, the full variable domain is DTGVSQNPRHKITKRGQNVTFRCDPISEHNRLYWYRQTLGQGPEFLTYFQNEAQLEKSRLLSDRFSAERPKGSFSTLEIQRTEQGDSAMYLCASSSGQDGYTFGSGTRLTVV.

V usage is TRBV6-2 or TRBV6-3 and J usage is TRBJ2-7; TRBD2 matches at 7 bases. Germline lookup yields CDR1 MNHEY and CDR2 SVGEGT. With V trimmed by 2 bases and J by 0 bases, 7 bases remained unmatched. The CDR3 is 16 residues long. CDR3 sequence reads: CASSYKDRDYSYEQYF. As DNA, the CDR3 is TGTGCCAGCAGTTACAAGGACCGGGACTACTCCTACGAGCAGTACTTC.

The rearrangement uses TRBV5-1 and TRBJ2-5, with unresolved D. Trimming left V 0 bases short and J 4 bases short, with 10 bases between. The germline V gene encodes CDR1 SGHRS and CDR2 YFSETQ. This CDR3 region has 14 residues. The CDR3 is CASSLAGNVETQYF. CDR3 nucleotides: TGCGCCAGCAGCTTGGCCGGTAACGTAGAGACCCAGTACTTC.

This chain links TRBV6-5 with TRBJ1-5; a weak D match, TRBD1 (6 bases). V lost 2 bases and J lost 6, with 8 bases in between. CDR1 and CDR2 (germline): MNHEY, SVGAGI. The CDR3 is 13 residues long. CDR3 amino acids: CASSYVRGQPQHF. The DNA of the CDR3 is TGTGCCAGCAGTTACGTCAGGGGTCAGCCCCAGCATTTT.

This clonotype has a single count. The V call is TRBV19, the J call TRBJ2-1, with D perhaps TRBD2 (6 bases). Trimming removed 6 bases at V and 9 bases at J, with 15 bases between. The CDR3 has 13 residues. CDR1 and CDR2 (germline): LNHDA, SQIVND (reference sequence). Here the CDR3 DNA reads TGTGCCAGTAGCAAGGCGGGGACGGGTGAGCAGTTCTTC. Translation gives CASSKAGTGEQFF.

This clonotype occurred many times. The chain is built from TRBV28 and TRBJ2-5, with TRBD2 identical over 8 bases. The CDR3 extends over 15 amino acids. V lost 6 bases and J lost 2; bases outside the gene matches: 8. Germline V gene lookup returns CDR1 MDHEN and CDR2 SYDVKM. CDR3 in amino acids: CASSVLAVRQETQYF. CDR3 nucleotides: TGTGCCAGCAGCGTACTAGCGGTCCGACAAGAGACCCAGTACTTC.